The 18 T cell receptor beta chains below were found in one sample sequenced in a study of blood T cell repertoires in COVID-19. The assay was immunoSEQ multiplex PCR, and TCRdb's table has in-frame clones only and misses some. The data contain around 180,000 clones, 86% of them singletons. Sequenced material: peripheral blood. The receptors derive from a woman aged 30 to 39 with active or convalescent COVID-19.

V and J are TRBV19 and TRBJ2-5, with 9 bases fitting TRBD1. V lost 5 bases to trimming and J lost 1 base; unmatched junction nucleotides: 2. The CDR3 sequence is 14 residues long. The germline V gene encodes CDR1 LNHDA and CDR2 SQIVND (reference sequence). CDR3 nucleotides: TGTGCCAGTAGTGCGACAGGGGGCCAAGAGACCCAGTACTTC. It codes for CASSATGGQETQYF. Variable domain in full (rest from reference TRBV19 and TRBJ2-5): DGGITQSPKYLFRKEGQNVTLSCEQNLNHDAMYWYRQDPGQGLRLIYYSQIVNDFQKGDIAEGYSVSREKKESFPLTVTSAQKNPTAFYLCASSATGGQETQYFGPGTRLLVL.

This chain connects TRBV19 to TRBJ2-7; 10 bases map to TRBD2. The CDR3 is 17 residues long. Unmatched junction bases numbered 12, after V lost 3 bases and J lost 4 bases. Per germline, CDR1 LNHDA and CDR2 SQIVND (reference sequence). CDR3: CASSMRLAGVKTYEQYF. The CDR3 bases are TGTGCCAGTAGTATGAGGCTAGCGGGAGTGAAAACATACGAGCAGTACTTC.

This chain joins TRBV19 and TRBJ2-1; maybe TRBD2 (7 bases). CDR1 is LNHDA and CDR2 is SQIVND in the germline V gene (reference sequence). The CDR3 length is 17 residues. Trimming shortened V by 9 bases and J by 4 bases, and 25 bases separated the two germline ends. DNA of the CDR3: TGTGCCAGCACGCGCCGCCGCGGGGAGGGGGGATACAATGAGCAGTTCTTC. It encodes CASTRRRGEGGYNEQFF.

The V gene is TRBV7-8, the J gene TRBJ1-4; 8 bases are a match to TRBD1. CDR1 is SGHVS, CDR2 FQNEAQ, per germline. Losses at the gene ends were 5 bases for V and 0 bases for J; bases not matched to a gene: 2. The CDR3 covers 15 residues. The CDR3 spells CASSPQGATNEKLFF. As DNA, the CDR3 is TGTGCCAGCAGCCCACAGGGGGCAACTAATGAAAAACTGTTTTTT.

This sequence joins TRBV6-1 and TRBJ2-1; TRBD1 aligns across 11 bases. Germline CDR1 is MNHNS and CDR2 is SASEGT. The CDR3 has 15 residues. Unmatched junction bases numbered 2, after V lost 3 bases and J lost 4 bases. The CDR3 spells CASSEGTGGYNEQFF. CDR3 in DNA: TGTGCCAGCAGTGAGGGGACAGGGGGTTACAATGAGCAGTTCTTC.

DNA of the CDR3: TGTGCCAGCAGCCCCCGACAGGGGGGCGGAAACACCATATATTTT. Protein sequence: CASSPRQGGGNTIYF. The J gene is TRBJ1-3, the V gene TRBV5-6; 9 bases are shared with TRBD1. From germline, CDR1 is SGHDT and CDR2 YYEEEE. V trimming: 4 bases; J trimming: 4 bases; junction bases outside the gene matches: 6. The CDR3 sequence is 15 residues long. Combining the CDR3 with reference TRBV5-6 and TRBJ1-3 gives the whole variable domain DAGVTQSPTHLIKTRGQQVTLRCSPKSGHDTVSWYQQALGQGPQFIFQYYEEEERQRGNFPDRFSGHQFPNYSSELNVNALLLGDSALYLCASSPRQGGGNTIYFGEGSWLTVV.

This sequence joins TRBV12-3 or TRBV12-4 and TRBJ1-2; a weak D match, TRBD1 (6 bases). Between the trimmed V and J ends, which lost 6 bases and 4 bases, there was a span of 9 bases. The CDR3 runs to 12 residues. The CDR3 region has the DNA TGTGCCAGCAGCTGGGACACCTATGGCTACACCTTC. It specifies CASSWDTYGYTF.

J is TRBJ2-1 and V is TRBV7-9, with 10 positions matching TRBD1. Germline loops: CDR1 SEHNR, CDR2 FQNEAQ (reference sequence). The ends lost 5 bases at V and 2 bases at J; junction bases unmatched: 3. CDR3 size: 15 residues. CDR3: CASSTDRGTYNEQFF. In nucleotides, the CDR3 is TGTGCCAGCAGCACGGACAGGGGGACCTACAATGAGCAGTTCTTC.

This clone was counted a few times. This chain links TRBV3-1 (or the pseudogene TRBV3-2) with TRBJ1-2; no clear D. V was trimmed by 7 bases and J by 2 bases, leaving 11 bases between them. Germline V lookup: CDR1 LGHDT, CDR2 YNNKEL (reference sequence). The CDR3 loop spans 13 amino acids. The CDR3 region is CASMGGINYGYTF. In DNA form, the CDR3 reads TGTGCCAGCATGGGAGGGATAAACTATGGCTACACCTTC.

This CDR3 is CASSSMTGWMDTEAFF. The CDR3 nucleotides read TGTGCCAGCAGCTCGATGACAGGGTGGATGGACACTGAAGCTTTCTTT. The chain couples TRBV7-8 to TRBJ1-1, with 7 bases matching TRBD1. The CDR3 has 16 residues. The V and J ends lost 4 bases and 3 bases, in that order; junction bases with no gene match: 11. The germline CDR1 and CDR2 sequences are SGHVS and FQNEAQ.

This clone was seen once. This sequence joins TRBV7-9 and TRBJ2-1; D is undetermined. The CDR3 covers 15 residues. Germline V lookup: CDR1 SEHNR, CDR2 FQNEAQ (reference sequence). V gave up 1 base and J gave up 8 bases, with 15 bases separating them. CDR3 region: CASSLGRPLTDEQFF. Written as DNA, the CDR3 is TGTGCCAGCAGCTTAGGCAGGCCCCTCACGGATGAGCAGTTCTTC.

This chain connects TRBV28 to TRBJ2-3; D unclear. Germline assignment: CDR1 MDHEN and CDR2 SYDVKM. V was cut by 6 bases and J by 1 base, with 8 bases left in between. The CDR3 has 13 amino acids. CDR3 bases: TGTGCCAGCAGGGTACGGGGCACAGATACGCAGTATTTT. It yields the protein CASRVRGTDTQYF.

The chain carries TRBV5-6 and TRBJ1-2, with a weak D call TRBD1 (6 bases). V was trimmed by 1 base and J by 8 bases, leaving 12 bases between them. The CDR3 loop spans 13 amino acids. The germline gives CDR1 SGHDT, CDR2 YYEEEE. The CDR3 DNA reads as TGTGCCAGCAGCTTGAGGGGGTCGGGCGGCTACACCTTC. Protein: CASSLRGSGGYTF. Based on the CDR3 plus reference TRBV5-6 and TRBJ1-2, the full variable domain is DAGVTQSPTHLIKTRGQQVTLRCSPKSGHDTVSWYQQALGQGPQFIFQYYEEEERQRGNFPDRFSGHQFPNYSSELNVNALLLGDSALYLCASSLRGSGGYTFGSGTRLTVV.

The chain combines TRBV6-5 with TRBJ1-2; D is uncertain. Germline assignment: CDR1 MNHEY and CDR2 SVGAGI. The V end was cut by 6 bases, the J end by 0 bases, with 8 bases between. CDR3 length: 13 residues. The CDR3 is CASSRGANYGYTF. The CDR3 nucleotides read TGTGCCAGCAGCCGGGGTGCTAACTATGGCTACACCTTC.

This chain uses TRBV21-1 with TRBJ2-2; the table's D gene call, TRBD1, was not cross checked with the DNA. TRBV21-1 is a pseudogene. CDR3 length: 21 amino acids. CDR3 residues: CASSGQGYNGRVRANTGELFF. The CDR3 region has the DNA TGTGCCAGCAGTGGACAGGGTTATAATGGAAGGGTCCGTGCGAACACCGGGGAGCTGTTTTTT.

Note on this clone: The sample contains more than one DNA sequence encoding this CDR3. This sequence joins TRBV28 and TRBJ1-5; D gene unclear. Germline loops: CDR1 MDHEN, CDR2 SYDVKM. V was pared by 5 bases and J by 7 bases, with 15 bases between. The CDR3 runs 14 residues. CDR3 residues: CASSLSGGRQPQHF. In DNA form, the CDR3 reads TGTGCCAGCAGTCTTTCTGGCGGAAGGCAGCCCCAGCATTTT.

This chain uses TRBV6-2 or TRBV6-3 with TRBJ1-1; the match to TRBD1 covers 9 bases. J lost 0 bases, V lost 2 bases, and 7 bases had no gene match. Germline values: CDR1 MNHEY, CDR2 SVGEGT. CDR3 length: 17 residues. As DNA, the CDR3 is TGTGCCAGCAGTTACCCAGGACAGGGGCTTATGAACACTGAAGCTTTCTTT. Protein sequence: CASSYPGQGLMNTEAFF.

This clone was seen just once. This rearrangement joins TRBV7-8 to TRBJ2-3; 12 bases match TRBD2. This CDR3 spans 16 amino acids. Losses at the gene ends were 5 bases for V and 6 bases for J; bases not matched to a gene: 9. Germline V gene lookup returns CDR1 SGHVS and CDR2 FQNEAQ. CDR3 loop: CASSPRLAGATDTQYF. CDR3 nucleotide sequence: TGTGCCAGCAGCCCGCGACTAGCGGGGGCAACGGATACGCAGTATTTT. The full variable domain, with the rest looked up from reference TRBV7-8 and TRBJ2-3, is GAGVSQSPRYKVAKRGQDVALRCDPISGHVSLFWYQQALGQGPEFLTYFQNEAQLDKSGLPSDRFFAERPEGSVSTLKIQRTQQEDSAVYLCASSPRLAGATDTQYFGPGTRLTVL.